The 21 T cell receptor beta chains below all came from one sample that was sequenced in a study of early T cells in non-severe SARS-CoV-2 infection. TCRdb re-called the 5' RACE reads with MiXCR, one entry per CDR3 protein. The table lists 65,000 to 95,000 distinct CDR3 sequences, approximately 15% of them singletons. The sequencing sample was made of whole blood. The source of these receptors is an adult who was a healthcare worker with PCR-confirmed SARS-CoV-2 infection or an uninfected control (not recorded which).

This clonotype occurred a few times. The chain couples TRBV3-1 to TRBJ1-3; 10 bases line up with TRBD1. The V gene end was trimmed by 3 bases and the J gene end by 8 bases; junction bases not matched to a gene: 19. The V gene's germline CDR1 is LGHDT and CDR2 YNNKEL (reference sequence). The CDR3 runs to 19 residues. CDR3 DNA: TGTGCCAGCAGCCACTTCGCCGGGACAGGGGAGTTCTGGAGGGACACCATATATTTT. As protein: CASSHFAGTGEFWRDTIYF. The whole variable domain, remainder taken from reference TRBV3-1 and TRBJ1-3, is DTAVSQTPKYLVTQMGNDKSIKCEQNLGHDTMYWYKQDSKKFLKIMFSYNNKELIINETVPNRFSPKSPDKAHLNLHINSLELGDSAVYFCASSHFAGTGEFWRDTIYFGEGSWLTVV.

This clonotype was picked up a small number of times. The V and J genes are TRBV7-8 and TRBJ2-3, with D perhaps matching TRBD1 or TRBD2 (5 bases each). Trimming took off 3 bases at V and 2 bases at J, with 18 bases between the two ends. Germline V CDR1 and CDR2: SGHVS, FQNEAQ. CDR3 length: 17 residues. The CDR3: CASSFRGSSGLTDTQYF. CDR3 DNA: TGTGCCAGCAGCTTTCGGGGCAGCAGCGGACTCACAGATACGCAGTATTTT.

The V and J genes are TRBV3-1 and TRBJ1-3, with 8 bases that match TRBD1. This CDR3 region has 14 residues. Germline assignment: CDR1 LGHDT and CDR2 YNNKEL (reference sequence). V shed 6 bases and J 4 bases; nucleotides not matched to a gene: 5. For the CDR3, the DNA is TGTGCCAGCAGTGACAGGGGTACCGGAAACACCATATATTTT. This sequence encodes CASSDRGTGNTIYF. Full variable domain (outside the CDR3, taken from reference TRBV3-1 and TRBJ1-3): DTAVSQTPKYLVTQMGNDKSIKCEQNLGHDTMYWYKQDSKKFLKIMFSYNNKELIINETVPNRFSPKSPDKAHLNLHINSLELGDSAVYFCASSDRGTGNTIYFGEGSWLTVV.

This sequence joins TRBV24-1 and TRBJ1-2, with TRBD1 as a possible D gene (5 bases). The germline V gene has CDR1 KGHDR and CDR2 SFDVKD. V was cut by 3 bases and J by 4 bases, with 17 bases left in between. The CDR3 sequence is 16 residues long. In nucleotides, the CDR3 is TGTGCCACCAGTGATGCAGCCTTGGGACCGATCTATGGCTACACCTTC. It encodes CATSDAALGPIYGYTF.

The chain links TRBV29-1 to TRBJ2-7; the D gene could be TRBD1 or TRBD2 (5 bases each). Germline CDR1 reads SQVTM; CDR2 reads ANQGSEA. V lost 7 bases and J lost 4, with 14 bases in between. CDR3 length equals 12 residues. The DNA for the CDR3 is TGCAGCGGCTGGGACGGGGAATACGAGCAGTACTTC. It is translated as CSGWDGEYEQYF.

This clonotype was seen a few times. The V call is TRBV10-3, the J call TRBJ2-3, with D tentatively TRBD1 (5 bases). V was pared by 6 bases and J by 2 bases, with 21 bases between. Germline assignment: CDR1 ENHRY and CDR2 SYGVKD. The CDR3 is 17 amino acids. DNA for the CDR3: TGTGCCATCAGCCTTTTCCGAGATGGGGCAAACACAGATACGCAGTATTTT. Its protein product is CAISLFRDGANTDTQYF.

The sample holds one count of this clonotype. The rearrangement links TRBV5-4 to TRBJ1-1; the D gene is possibly TRBD1 (6 bases). Looked up from germline, CDR1 is SGHNT and CDR2 is YYREEE (reference sequence). The CDR3 consists of 14 residues. Trimming removed 3 bases at V and 6 bases at J, with 15 bases between. This CDR3 is CASSSGQILSEAFF. CDR3 nucleotide sequence: TGTGCCAGCAGCTCTGGACAGATCCTCTCTGAAGCTTTCTTT.

The rearrangement joins TRBV6-5 to TRBJ2-1, with 8 positions matching TRBD1. Germline V gives CDR1 MNHEY, CDR2 SVGAGI. The CDR3 spans 15 residues. The junction had 9 bases not matched to a gene; V was cut back by 4 bases and J by 7 bases. CDR3 DNA sequence: TGTGCCAGCAGTTTCCAGGGGGCAGGGTTGAATGAGCAGTTCTTC. Its protein product is CASSFQGAGLNEQFF.

The chain has TRBV7-3 and TRBJ2-2, with D unclear. Between the trimmed V and J ends, which lost 4 bases and 6 bases, there was a span of 6 bases. The CDR3 is made up of 12 amino acids. Germline assignment: CDR1 SGHTA and CDR2 FQGTGA. CDR3 in amino acids: CASSSTPGELFF. The CDR3 nucleotides read TGTGCCAGCAGCTCCACCCCCGGGGAGCTGTTTTTT.

The CDR3 loop is CASSLASSGSDTGELFF. Here the CDR3 DNA reads TGTGCCAGCAGCTTAGCATCCAGCGGGAGCGACACCGGGGAGCTGTTTTTT. This rearrangement joins TRBV7-6 to TRBJ2-2; 8 nucleotides align to TRBD2. Trimming took 0 bases from V and 3 from J; bases not matched to a gene: 6. This CDR3 has 17 amino acids. In germline, CDR1 is SGHVS, CDR2 FNYEAQ.

The table lists this clonotype with a few counts. V usage is TRBV12-3 or TRBV12-4 and J usage is TRBJ2-2; TRBD2 matches at 7 bases. V shed 6 bases and J 0 bases; nucleotides not matched to a gene: 7. The CDR3 covers 16 residues. CDR3 loop: CASSPRAGANTGELFF. CDR3 bases: TGTGCCAGCAGCCCTAGGGCGGGGGCGAACACCGGGGAGCTGTTTTTT.

The chain is built from TRBV29-1 and TRBJ2-1; 15 bases agree with TRBD2. This CDR3 contains 17 residues. Germline V gives CDR1 SQVTM, CDR2 ANQGSEA. V lost 7 bases, J lost 6 bases, and 13 bases stayed unmatched. CDR3 protein: CSAWTSGGALVGNEQFF. CDR3 DNA sequence: TGCAGCGCATGGACTAGCGGGGGGGCCCTGGTGGGCAATGAGCAGTTCTTC.

The CDR3 coding sequence is TGTGCCAGCAGAAAGAGTTGGGCTAGCGGGAGGGCCAGGGCAGATACGCAGTATTTT. Its translation is CASRKSWASGRARADTQYF. V is TRBV12-3 or TRBV12-4 and J is TRBJ2-3; 12 nucleotides match TRBD2. This CDR3 contains 19 residues. The ends lost 6 bases at V and 4 bases at J; junction bases unmatched: 17.

V and J are TRBV7-2 and TRBJ2-1; 10 bases are shared with TRBD2. CDR1 SGHTA and CDR2 FQGNSA come from the germline V gene. V lost 4 bases and J lost 0; bases outside the gene matches: 9. This CDR3 comprises 18 residues. The CDR3 sequence is CASSYSGGATSSYNEQFF. The DNA of the CDR3 is TGTGCCAGCAGCTACAGCGGGGGGGCCACGAGCTCCTACAATGAGCAGTTCTTC.

This clonotype was seen a handful of times. The rearrangement uses TRBV14 and TRBJ1-1; 10 nucleotides align to TRBD1. The germline V gene has CDR1 SGHDN and CDR2 FVKESK. V was clipped by 1 base and J by 1 base; unmatched bases: 9. The CDR3 totals 18 residues. CDR3 bases: TGTGCCAGCAGCCAAGTGCTATCGACAGGGGGCTGGAACACTGAAGCTTTCTTT. The encoded protein is CASSQVLSTGGWNTEAFF. The full variable domain, its missing parts supplied by reference TRBV14 and TRBJ1-1, is EAGVTQFPSHSVIEKGQTVTLRCDPISGHDNLYWYRRVMGKEIKFLLHFVKESKQDESGMPNNRFLAERTGGTYSTLKVQPAELEDSGVYFCASSQVLSTGGWNTEAFFGQGTRLTVV.

This clonotype has more than one count but fewer than ten. V gene TRBV25-1 combines with J gene TRBJ2-7; possible D gene TRBD2, 5 bases. Germline-derived CDR1 and CDR2 are MGHDK and SYGVNS. This CDR3 contains 15 residues. The V end lost 2 bases, the J end lost 2 bases, and 13 bases lay between the germline ends. The CDR3 nucleotides read TGTGCCAGCAGTGAAGAGGGTCGCAGAGCCTACGAGCAGTACTTC. Amino acids: CASSEEGRRAYEQYF.

This clonotype appeared a few times. J is TRBJ1-3 and V is TRBV12-3 or TRBV12-4; no firm D call. Deletions cut 10 bases from V and 0 bases from J, with 7 bases between. The CDR3 covers 12 residues. The CDR3: CATTYSGNTIYF. The DNA for the CDR3 is TGTGCCACCACGTACTCTGGAAACACCATATATTTT.

The rearrangement uses TRBV20-1 and TRBJ2-1; D remains ambiguous. This CDR3 has 12 amino acids. V was clipped by 3 bases and J by 7 bases, with 10 bases between them. Germline assignment: CDR1 DFQATT and CDR2 SNEGSKA (reference sequence). The CDR3 spells CSASPQGNEQFF. The CDR3 nucleotides are TGCAGTGCTAGCCCGCAAGGAAATGAGCAGTTCTTC.

V is TRBV10-3 and J is TRBJ2-1, with no clear D. Germline V CDR1 and CDR2: ENHRY, SYGVKD. This CDR3 is 15 amino acids long. V was shortened by 3 bases and J by 1 base, with 10 bases between the two germline ends. CDR3 in amino acids: CAISDNTGSYNEQFF. CDR3 coding DNA: TGTGCCATCAGTGACAACACCGGGTCCTACAATGAGCAGTTCTTC.

This clonotype has just a few counts. One end of the junction is discordant with germline, which a read error may explain. The genes are TRBV5-1 and TRBJ1-3; 8 bases are a match to TRBD1. This CDR3 is 15 amino acids long. Germline CDR1 and CDR2: SGHRS and YFSETQ. The CDR3 DNA reads TGCGCCAGCAGCCTAGGGACAGGCTCTGAAAACACCATATATTTT. Translated: CASSLGTGSENTIYF.

This chain uses TRBV2 with TRBJ2-1; D not resolved. Trimming removed 7 bases at V and 10 bases at J, with 17 bases between. This CDR3 contains 13 residues. Germline V gene data show CDR1 as SNHLY and CDR2 as FYNNEI. The CDR3 region is CASTEGEVREQFF. For the CDR3, the DNA is TGTGCCAGCACCGAAGGAGAGGTACGGGAGCAGTTCTTC. The variable domain in full, completed from reference TRBV2 and TRBJ2-1, reads EPEVTQTPSHQVTQMGQEVILRCVPISNHLYFYWYRQILGQKVEFLVSFYNNEISEKSEIFDDQFSVERPDGSNFTLKIRSTKLEDSAMYFCASTEGEVREQFFGPGTRLTVL.